The clone carrying this T cell receptor (beta chain) was seen a few times. The CDR3 runs to 14 residues. Germline CDR1 reads MNHNS; CDR2 reads SASEGT. The trim removed 0 bases at V and 6 bases at J, leaving 3 bases unmatched. The record originates from a study of blood T cell repertoires in COVID-19. Study details: The study drew acute and convalescent COVID-19 samples from the United States, Italy and Spain. The analysed material was cDNA or gDNA that came from T cells, B-cell-depleted T cells, or PBMCs.

Generated by immunoSEQ multiplex PCR, the TCRdb table keeps only in-frame clones and is missing some. The sample includes some 59,000 clones, roughly 80% of them seen just once. The sequence was obtained from an older woman with acute or convalescent COVID-19. The specimen was peripheral blood. The chain uses TRBV6-1 and TRBJ1-1, with 8 positions matching TRBD1. CDR3 DNA sequence: TGTGCCAGCAGTGAAGCGGTACAGGGGGCTGAAGCTTTCTTT. This encodes CASSEAVQGAEAFF.